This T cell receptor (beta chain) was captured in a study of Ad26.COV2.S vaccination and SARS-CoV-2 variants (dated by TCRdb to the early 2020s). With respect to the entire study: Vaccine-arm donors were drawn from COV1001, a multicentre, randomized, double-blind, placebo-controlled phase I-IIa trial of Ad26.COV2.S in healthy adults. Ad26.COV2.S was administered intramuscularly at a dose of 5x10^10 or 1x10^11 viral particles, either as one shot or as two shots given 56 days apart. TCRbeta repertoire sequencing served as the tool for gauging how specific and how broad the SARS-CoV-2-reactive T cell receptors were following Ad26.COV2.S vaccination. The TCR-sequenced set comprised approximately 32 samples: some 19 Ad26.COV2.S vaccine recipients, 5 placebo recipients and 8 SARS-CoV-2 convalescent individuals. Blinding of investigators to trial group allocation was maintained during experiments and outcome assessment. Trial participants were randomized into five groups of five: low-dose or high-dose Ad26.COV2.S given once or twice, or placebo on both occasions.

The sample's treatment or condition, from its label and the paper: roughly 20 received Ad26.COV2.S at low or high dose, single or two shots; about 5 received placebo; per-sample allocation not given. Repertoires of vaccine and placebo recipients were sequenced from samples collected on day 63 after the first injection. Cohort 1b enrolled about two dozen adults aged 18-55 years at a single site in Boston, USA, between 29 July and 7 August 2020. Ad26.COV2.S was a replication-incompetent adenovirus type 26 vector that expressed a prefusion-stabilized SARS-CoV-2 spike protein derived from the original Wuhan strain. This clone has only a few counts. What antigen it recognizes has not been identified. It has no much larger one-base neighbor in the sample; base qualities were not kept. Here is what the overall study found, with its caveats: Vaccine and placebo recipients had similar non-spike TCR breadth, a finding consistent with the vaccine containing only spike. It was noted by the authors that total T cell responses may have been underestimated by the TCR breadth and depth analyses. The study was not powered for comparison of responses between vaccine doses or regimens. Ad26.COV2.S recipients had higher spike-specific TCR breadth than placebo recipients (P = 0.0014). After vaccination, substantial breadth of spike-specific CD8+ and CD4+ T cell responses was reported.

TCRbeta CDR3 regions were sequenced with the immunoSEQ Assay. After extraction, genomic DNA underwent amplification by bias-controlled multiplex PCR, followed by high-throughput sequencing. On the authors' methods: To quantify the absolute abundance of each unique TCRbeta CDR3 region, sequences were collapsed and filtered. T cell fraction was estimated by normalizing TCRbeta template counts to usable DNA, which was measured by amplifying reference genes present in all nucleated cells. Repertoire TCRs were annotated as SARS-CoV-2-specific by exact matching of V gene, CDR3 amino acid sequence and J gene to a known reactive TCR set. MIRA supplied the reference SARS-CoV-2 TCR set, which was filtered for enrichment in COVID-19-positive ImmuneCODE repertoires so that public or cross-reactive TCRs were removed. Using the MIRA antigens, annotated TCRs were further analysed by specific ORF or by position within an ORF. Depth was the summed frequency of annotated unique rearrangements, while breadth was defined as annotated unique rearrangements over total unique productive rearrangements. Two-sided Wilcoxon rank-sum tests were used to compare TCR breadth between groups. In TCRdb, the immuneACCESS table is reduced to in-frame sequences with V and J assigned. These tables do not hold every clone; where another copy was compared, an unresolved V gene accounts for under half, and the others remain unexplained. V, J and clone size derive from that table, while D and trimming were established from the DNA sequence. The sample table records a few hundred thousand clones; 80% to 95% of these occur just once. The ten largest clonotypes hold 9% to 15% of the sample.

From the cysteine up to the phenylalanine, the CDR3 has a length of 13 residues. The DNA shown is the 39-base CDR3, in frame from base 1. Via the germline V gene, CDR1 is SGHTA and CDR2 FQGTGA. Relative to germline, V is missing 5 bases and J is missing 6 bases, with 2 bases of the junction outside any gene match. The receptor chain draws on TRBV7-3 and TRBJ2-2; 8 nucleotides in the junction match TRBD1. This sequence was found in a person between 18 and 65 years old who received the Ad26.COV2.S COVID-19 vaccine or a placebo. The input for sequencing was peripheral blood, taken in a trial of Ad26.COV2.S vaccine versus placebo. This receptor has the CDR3 CASSLQGAGELFF. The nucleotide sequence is TGTGCCAGCAGCCTACAGGGGGCCGGGGAGCTGTTTTTT.